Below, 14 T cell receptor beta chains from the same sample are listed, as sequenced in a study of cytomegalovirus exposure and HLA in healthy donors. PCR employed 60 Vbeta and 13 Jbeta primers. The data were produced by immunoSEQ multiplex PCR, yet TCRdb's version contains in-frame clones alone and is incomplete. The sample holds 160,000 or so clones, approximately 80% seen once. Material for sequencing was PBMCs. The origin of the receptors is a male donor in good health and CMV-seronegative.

CDR3 sequence: CASSYRGSYNEQFF. As DNA, the CDR3 is TGTGCCAGCAGCTACAGGGGTAGTTACAATGAGCAGTTCTTC. This rearrangement joins TRBV6-6 to TRBJ2-1; 7 positions agree with TRBD1. With V trimmed by 6 bases and J by 4 bases, 6 bases remained unmatched. Germline CDR1 and CDR2: MNHNY and SVGAGI (reference sequence). The length of the CDR3 is 14 residues.

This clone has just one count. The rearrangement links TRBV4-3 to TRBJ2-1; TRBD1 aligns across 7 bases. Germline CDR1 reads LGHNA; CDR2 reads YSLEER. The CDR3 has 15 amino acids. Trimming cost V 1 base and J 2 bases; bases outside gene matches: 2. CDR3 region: CASSQGGQPYNEQFF. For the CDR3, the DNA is TGCGCCAGCAGCCAAGGGGGACAGCCCTACAATGAGCAGTTCTTC.

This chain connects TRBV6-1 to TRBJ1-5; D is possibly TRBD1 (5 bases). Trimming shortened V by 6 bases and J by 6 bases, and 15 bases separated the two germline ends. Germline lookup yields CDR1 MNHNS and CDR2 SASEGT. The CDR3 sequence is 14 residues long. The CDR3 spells CASSAGRASQPQHF. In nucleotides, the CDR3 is TGTGCCAGCAGCGCGGGACGGGCGTCTCAGCCCCAGCATTTT.

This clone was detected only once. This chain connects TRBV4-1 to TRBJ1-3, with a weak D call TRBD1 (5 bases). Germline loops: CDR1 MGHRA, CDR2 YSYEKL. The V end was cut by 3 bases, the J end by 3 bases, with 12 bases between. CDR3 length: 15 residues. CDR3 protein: CASSHGGDFGNTIYF. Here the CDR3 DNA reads TGCGCCAGCAGCCACGGGGGGGACTTTGGAAACACCATATATTTT.

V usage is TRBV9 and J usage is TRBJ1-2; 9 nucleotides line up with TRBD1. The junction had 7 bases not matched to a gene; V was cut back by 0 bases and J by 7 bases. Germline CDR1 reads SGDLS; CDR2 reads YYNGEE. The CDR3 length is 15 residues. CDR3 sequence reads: CASSVEGQGFSGYTF. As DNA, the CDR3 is TGTGCCAGCAGCGTAGAGGGACAGGGATTCAGTGGCTACACCTTC.

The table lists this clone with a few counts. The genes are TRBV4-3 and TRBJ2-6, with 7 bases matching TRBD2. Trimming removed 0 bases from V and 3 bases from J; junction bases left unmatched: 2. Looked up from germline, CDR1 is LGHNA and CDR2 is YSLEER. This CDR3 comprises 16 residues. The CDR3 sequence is CASSQDGGGGANVLTF. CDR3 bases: TGCGCCAGCAGCCAAGATGGCGGGGGTGGGGCCAACGTCCTGACTTTC.

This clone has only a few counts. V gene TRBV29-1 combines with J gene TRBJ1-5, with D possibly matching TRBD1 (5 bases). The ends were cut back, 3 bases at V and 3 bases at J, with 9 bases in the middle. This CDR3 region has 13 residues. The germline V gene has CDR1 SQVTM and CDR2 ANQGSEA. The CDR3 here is CSVETDTNQPQHF. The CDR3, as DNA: TGCAGCGTTGAGACAGACACCAATCAGCCCCAGCATTTT. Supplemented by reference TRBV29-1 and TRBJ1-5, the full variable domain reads SAVISQKPSRDICQRGTSLTIQCQVDSQVTMMFWYRQQPGQSLTLIATANQGSEATYESGFVIDKFPISRPNLTFSTLTVSNMSPEDSSIYLCSVETDTNQPQHFGDGTRLSIL.

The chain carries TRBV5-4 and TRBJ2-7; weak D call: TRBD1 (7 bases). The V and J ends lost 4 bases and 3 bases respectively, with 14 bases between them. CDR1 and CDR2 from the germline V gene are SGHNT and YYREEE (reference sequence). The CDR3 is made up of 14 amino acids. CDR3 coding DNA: TGTGCCAGCAGCGGAGGAGGGGGCCTCTACGAGCAGTACTTC. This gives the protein CASSGGGGLYEQYF. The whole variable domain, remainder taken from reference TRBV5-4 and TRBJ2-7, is ETGVTQSPTHLIKTRGQQVTLRCSSQSGHNTVSWYQQALGQGPQFIFQYYREEENGRGNFPPRFSGLQFPNYSSELNVNALELDDSALYLCASSGGGGLYEQYFGPGTRLTVT.

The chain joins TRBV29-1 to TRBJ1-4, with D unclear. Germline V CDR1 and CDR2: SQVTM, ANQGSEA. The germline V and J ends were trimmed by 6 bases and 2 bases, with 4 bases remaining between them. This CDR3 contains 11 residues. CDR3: CSVQTNEKLFF. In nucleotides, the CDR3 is TGCAGCGTCCAGACTAATGAAAAACTGTTTTTT.

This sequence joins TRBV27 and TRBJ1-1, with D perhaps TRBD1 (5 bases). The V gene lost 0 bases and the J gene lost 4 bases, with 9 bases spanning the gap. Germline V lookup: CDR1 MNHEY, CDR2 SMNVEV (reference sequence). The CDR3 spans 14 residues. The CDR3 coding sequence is TGTGCCAGCAGTTTATCGTCAGGGTCCACTGAAGCTTTCTTT. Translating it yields CASSLSSGSTEAFF.

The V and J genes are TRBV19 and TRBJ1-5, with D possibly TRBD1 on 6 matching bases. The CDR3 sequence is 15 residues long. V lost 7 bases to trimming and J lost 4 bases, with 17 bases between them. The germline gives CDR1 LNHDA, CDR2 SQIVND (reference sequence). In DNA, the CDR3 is TGTGCCAGTACCGAAGGACAGCTACCTAATCAGCCCCAGCATTTT. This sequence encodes CASTEGQLPNQPQHF.

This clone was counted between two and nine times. This CDR3 reads CASSYVGGDTGELFF. DNA of the CDR3: TGTGCCAGCAGTTACGTGGGGGGGGACACCGGGGAGCTGTTTTTT. The J gene is TRBJ2-2, the V gene TRBV6-6; 7 nucleotides line up with TRBD2. The CDR3 is 15 residues long. The germline CDR1 and CDR2 sequences are MNHNY and SVGAGI (reference sequence). With V trimmed by 2 bases and J by 3 bases, 3 bases remained unmatched.

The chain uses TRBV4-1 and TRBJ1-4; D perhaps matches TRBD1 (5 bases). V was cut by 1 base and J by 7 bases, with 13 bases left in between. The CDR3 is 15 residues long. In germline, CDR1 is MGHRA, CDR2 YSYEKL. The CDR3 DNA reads TGCGCCAGCAGCCAAGCACCGGGGGGTTTTGAAAAACTGTTTTTT. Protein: CASSQAPGGFEKLFF.

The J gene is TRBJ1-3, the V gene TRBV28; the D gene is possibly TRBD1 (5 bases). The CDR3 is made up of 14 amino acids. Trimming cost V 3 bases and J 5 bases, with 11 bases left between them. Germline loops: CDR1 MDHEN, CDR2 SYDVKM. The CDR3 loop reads CASSFQGPRNTIYF. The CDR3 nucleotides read TGTGCCAGCAGTTTCCAGGGCCCTAGAAACACCATATATTTT.